The clone carrying this TCR beta chain was counted between two and nine times. Its antigen is not identified. Constant-segment primers and 5'RACE yielded cDNA libraries for TCR alpha and TCR beta, each carrying sample barcodes and UMIs. TCRdb reprocessed the 5' RACE reads with MiXCR, giving one entry per CDR3 protein. The sample has about 250,000 distinct CDR3 sequences, 15% seen once. The data were taken from a study of T-cell memory formation after mild COVID-19. Study background: Across donors, TCR clusters were largely donor specific. Points from the study as a whole: Contracting CD4+ clones were located mainly in CM and EM, and CD8+ clones in EMRA. Several responding clones turned up in pre-infection memory, indicating that cross-reactive memory may have taken part.

The length of the CDR3 is 17 residues. Trimming cost V 1 base and J 6 bases, with 20 bases left between them. Germline-derived CDR1 and CDR2 are SEHNR and FQNEAQ (reference sequence). This rearrangement joins TRBV7-9 to TRBJ2-3, with a tentative D call TRBD1 (5 bases). The sequenced sample was PBMCs or a T cell subset sorted from them (not recorded which). The clonotype originates from an adult woman who had mild COVID-19 (a few samples of this study predate the infection). Cell type and time point are not known. This CDR3 is CASSLDRRAGPGDTQYF. The DNA for the CDR3 is TGTGCCAGCAGCTTAGACCGTCGGGCAGGGCCCGGGGATACGCAGTATTTT.